This TCR beta chain derives from a study of T cell changes during pregnancy in multiple sclerosis. This CDR3 contains 16 residues. The V and J ends lost 7 bases and 5 bases respectively, with 20 bases between them. Germline V CDR1 and CDR2: SEHNR, FQNEAQ (reference sequence). Using immunoSEQ multiplex PCR, the repertoire was profiled, and TCRdb retains in-frame clones only, with some absent. The data hold 65,000 to 75,000 clones, with roughly nine tenths observed a single time. The sequenced sample was peripheral blood, obtained in the second trimester of pregnancy. The origin of this receptor is a female donor with multiple sclerosis, enrolled in a pregnancy study. The J gene is TRBJ2-2, the V gene TRBV7-9; D is possibly TRBD2 (8 bases). DNA for the CDR3: TGTGCCAGCACCCCGGGAGGGGGCGACCTGACCGGGGAGCTGTTTTTT. Translated, it gives CASTPGGGDLTGELFF. Together with reference TRBV7-9 and TRBJ2-2, the CDR3 gives the full variable domain: DTGVSQNPRHKITKRGQNVTFRCDPISEHNRLYWYRQTLGQGPEFLTYFQNEAQLEKSRLLSDRFSAERPKGSFSTLEIQRTEQGDSAMYLCASTPGGGDLTGELFFGEGSRLTVL.